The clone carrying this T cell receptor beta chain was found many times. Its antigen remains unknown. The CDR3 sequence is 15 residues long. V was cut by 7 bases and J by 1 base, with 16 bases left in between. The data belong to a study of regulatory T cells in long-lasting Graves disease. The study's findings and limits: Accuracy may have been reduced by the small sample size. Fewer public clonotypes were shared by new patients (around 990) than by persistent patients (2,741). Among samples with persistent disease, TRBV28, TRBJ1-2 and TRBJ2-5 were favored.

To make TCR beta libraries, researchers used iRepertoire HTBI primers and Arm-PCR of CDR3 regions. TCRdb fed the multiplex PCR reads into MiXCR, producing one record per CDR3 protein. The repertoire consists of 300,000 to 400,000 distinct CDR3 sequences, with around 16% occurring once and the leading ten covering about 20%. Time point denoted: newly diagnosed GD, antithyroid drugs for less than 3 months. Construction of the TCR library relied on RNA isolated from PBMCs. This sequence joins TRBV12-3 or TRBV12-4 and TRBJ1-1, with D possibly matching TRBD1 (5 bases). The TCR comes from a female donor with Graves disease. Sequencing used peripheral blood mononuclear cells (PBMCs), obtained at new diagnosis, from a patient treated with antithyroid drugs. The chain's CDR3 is CASNRPGLTNTEAFF. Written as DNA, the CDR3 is TGTGCCAGCAATCGTCCGGGACTGACGAACACTGAAGCTTTCTTT.